This paragraph covers one T cell receptor (beta chain) sequence. Its antigen is still unknown. Base qualities are not recorded, but no much larger clone differs from it by a single base. Library preparation employed the immunoSEQ multiplex PCR assay. The immuneACCESS repertoire file appears here via TCRdb, limited to in-frame rearrangements. These files lack a portion of the clones; in checked studies, under half of the deficit traces to unresolved V genes, and the cause of the others is not known. The sample contains about 120,000 clones, roughly 92% of them found a single time. Of the sample, about 5.5% is held by the ten largest clones. The CDR3 covers 13 residues, taking in both the cysteine and the phenylalanine. Only the CDR3 region is kept as DNA, spanning 39 bases read in frame from base 1. Between the V and J ends, shortened by 9 bases and 6 bases respectively, the junction contains 17 bases. From a lookup of the germline V gene, CDR1 and CDR2 are SNHLY and FYNNEI.

The entry originates in a study of control samples from healthy donors and cancer patients (dated by TCRdb to 2018 to 2021). Sequences were obtained from blood. The chain uses TRBV2 and TRBJ1-1; the best D guess is TRBD1, with 6 bases matching. The clonotype originates from a man younger than 30 in good health. This receptor has the CDR3 CASWEGVWAEAFF. The base sequence is TGTGCCAGTTGGGAGGGGGTTTGGGCTGAAGCTTTCTTT.